This TCR beta chain was sequenced in a study of cytomegalovirus exposure and HLA in healthy donors. Findings and limits, study-wide: V- and J-gene trimming of TCR beta was linked (in a later analysis) to a missense DCLRE1C variant.

This PCR relied on a set of 60 Vbeta primers and 13 Jbeta primers. TCRdb's table, derived via immunoSEQ multiplex PCR, lists solely in-frame clones and lacks some. Here the sample spans more than 150,000 clones, 82% being singletons. Notes on this clone: No antigen is known for it.

The V end lost 3 bases, the J end lost 1 base, and 9 bases lay between the germline ends. CDR1 and CDR2 from the germline V gene are SNHLY and FYNNEI. There are 14 residues in the CDR3. V usage is TRBV2 and J usage is TRBJ1-1, with D possibly being TRBD1 (5 bases). The receptor comes from a middle-aged man in good health and CMV-seronegative. The sequencing sample was made of PBMCs. As DNA, the CDR3 is TGTGCCAGCAGTGAGCGGGGGGGGAACACTGAAGCTTTCTTT. Translation gives CASSERGGNTEAFF.